This record covers a single TCR beta chain. It has no known antigen specificity. Nothing much larger sits one base from this clone, and base qualities are not available. Sequences DFQATT (CDR1) and SNEGSKA (CDR2) are obtained from the germline V gene (reference sequence). Here V drops 6 bases and J drops 0 bases, and the junction holds 12 bases not matched to any gene. The CDR3 numbers 18 residues from cysteine through phenylalanine. Just the 54-base CDR3 DNA is kept, in frame starting at base 1. The sample originates from a study of CD8+CD57+ T cells in acquired aplastic anemia (dated 2018 in TCRdb). For the study in its entirety: DNA extracted from sorted CD4+ and CD8+ cells had a mean of around 3 ug, with a range of roughly 0.19 to 27.4 ug. A CD8+CD57+ expansion meant a frequency higher than the mean frequency seen in healthy subjects.

Profiling of TCR beta VDJ combinations and CDR3 sequences used genomic DNA as the template. An Illumina HiSeq 2000 was used for TCR repertoire sequencing. For the original study's pipeline: Repertoire assessment relied on Simpson's diversity index, CDR3 size and DJ length profiles, and TRBV/TRBJ rearrangement plots. The immunodominant clone was defined as the most abundant DNA sequence in deep sequencing data. CDR3 amino acid sequences were screened for sharing across subjects and compared with published repertoires and the VDJdb database. TCRdb redid the processing of the public reads, applying fastp at Q25 and MiXCR, and retained in-frame beta chains. CDR3 protein duplicates are merged, each entry listing the most common genes and DNA. TCRdb assigned the V and J calls; the authors' analysis was not used. This sample holds 450,000 to 550,000 distinct CDR3 sequences; roughly a third were observed only once. In total, the top ten clones hold nearly 0.85% of the sample.

Overall study outcomes, separate from this receptor: Patients and healthy controls showed no significant difference in CD8+ Simpson's diversity (P=0.060). About 29 CD8+ CDR3 sequences were found to be shared between patients and controls, but these sequences appeared to be highly expressed in patients and within the immunodominant clones of the patients.

Patients chosen for sequencing had shown expansion of CD8+CD57+ cells by flow cytometry. Severe acquired aplastic anemia was diagnosed in all patients according to International Study of Aplastic Anemia and Agranulocytosis and Camitta criteria. No patient had received any therapy when blood was sampled. In the study, sorted CD4+ and CD8+ blood T cells from patients with severe aplastic anemia and from healthy subjects underwent deep sequencing of TCR repertoires. Patients were enrolled in the USA under clinicaltrials.gov protocols 00001620, 01623167, 00001397, 00071045, 00081523 and 00961064. Ficoll-Paque density gradient centrifugation was used to isolate peripheral blood mononuclear cells. Before DNA extraction, CD4+ and CD8+ T cells were sorted by FACS or by magnetic beads.

The chain couples TRBV20-1 to TRBJ2-1, with 12 bases matching TRBD2. Sample: sorted CD4+, CD8+, or CD8+CD57+ T cells (not recorded which) from PBMCs. The clonotype was recovered from a human donor with aplastic anemia. The CDR3 in this case is CSAPRTSGTISSYNEQFF. The DNA reads as follows: TGCAGTGCACCGAGGACTAGCGGGACTATTAGCTCCTACAATGAGCAGTTCTTC.